A selection of T cell receptor beta chains follows, all from one sample in a study of blood T cell repertoires in COVID-19. The protocol was immunoSEQ multiplex PCR, while the TCRdb copy is restricted to in-frame clones and leaves out a portion. The sample shows fewer than 50,000 clones, about nine tenths of them seen only once. Sequenced sample: peripheral blood. These receptors all stem from a human donor in a cohort sampled during active COVID-19. Each CDR3 is given with its conserved first and last residue. The D gene is left open where the match is weak. The size of a clone is reported for some rows only, either as once, few or many, or as a class for expanded clones.

>.|TRBV7-8|.|TRBJ1-1
TGTGCCAGCAGCTTAGAGGGGGTTATGAACACTGAAGCTTTCTTT
CASSLEGVMNTEAFF
>.|TRBV19|.|TRBJ1-5
TGTGCCAGTAGTACTATGGGGACATCGGGTCAGCCCCAGCATTTT
CASSTMGTSGQPQHF
>.|TRBV11-2|TRBD1|TRBJ1-2
TGTGCCAGCAGCTCAGACAGGGGCCGGGACACCTTC
CASSSDRGRDTF
>.|TRBV9|.|TRBJ1-1
TGTGCCAGCAGCGTAGGTCATACAGGGAGCACTGAAGCTTTCTTT
CASSVGHTGSTEAFF
>.|TRBV6-6|.|TRBJ1-2
TGTGCCAGCAGTTACCGGGACTCTAACTATGGCTACACCTTC
CASSYRDSNYGYTF
>.|TRBV18|.|TRBJ1-5
TGTGCCAGCTCACCGACAGATACTAATCAGCCCCAGCATTTT
CASSPTDTNQPQHF
>once|TRBV5-1|TRBD1|TRBJ1-2
TGCGCCAGCAGCTTCGACCCAGACAGGGGGCGTCCCTATGGCTACACCTTC
CASSFDPDRGRPYGYTF
>few|TRBV18|TRBD1|TRBJ1-6
TGTGCCAGCTCCCAGGGACAGAATTCACCCCTCCACTTT
CASSQGQNSPLHF
>.|TRBV10-3|.|TRBJ2-7
TGTGCCATCAGTGAGAGGTCGGGCGAGCAGTACTTC
CAISERSGEQYF
>.|TRBV19|TRBD1|TRBJ1-2
TGTGCCAGCTCGGGACAGGGGCTTGGTGGCTACACCTTC
CASSGQGLGGYTF
>once|TRBV6-1|.|TRBJ1-2
TGTGCCAGCAGTGAAGTGGGTTCGAGGGTTCGAAGCTATGGCTACACCTTC
CASSEVGSRVRSYGYTF
>.|TRBV2|TRBD1|TRBJ2-7
TGTGCCAGCAGCCATCGGCGGGACAGGGCCCCAATGCGCTACGAGCAGTACTTC
CASSHRRDRAPMRYEQYF
>.|TRBV6-2/TRBV6-3|.|TRBJ1-2
TGTGCCAGCAGTTTCAGTCCCTATGGCTACACCTTC
CASSFSPYGYTF
>.|TRBV11-2|TRBD2|TRBJ2-7
TGTGCCAGCAGCTTAGTAGTTGCGGGAGGGCGGGAGCAGTACTTC
CASSLVVAGGREQYF
>few|TRBV11-2|TRBD1|TRBJ2-7
TGTGCCAGCAGCTGGACAGGGGATCGGGTCGAGCAGTACTTC
CASSWTGDRVEQYF
>.|TRBV6-1|.|TRBJ1-1
TGTGCCAGCAGTGATCTTCGTGGAGGGCTGGACACTGAAGCTTTCTTT
CASSDLRGGLDTEAFF
>.|TRBV10-3|TRBD1|TRBJ2-7
TGTGCCATCAGGGTCGGGACAGGGGAAAAATACTTC
CAIRVGTGEKYF
>.|TRBV28|TRBD1|TRBJ2-7
TGTGCCAGCAGTTCCGGACAGGGGACCTTCGACGAGCAGTACTTC
CASSSGQGTFDEQYF
>.|TRBV5-1|.|TRBJ1-5
TGCGCCAGCAGCTTAAACTTAAATCAGCCCCAGCATTTT
CASSLNLNQPQHF
>.|TRBV7-9|TRBD1|TRBJ1-2
TGTGCCAGCAGTAACCCGTGGACAGGGAACGGCTACACCTTC
CASSNPWTGNGYTF
>.|TRBV19|.|TRBJ2-3
TGTGCCAGTAGCGGGGGCGGGAGTGGGAGAGATACGCAGTATTTT
CASSGGGSGRDTQYF
>.|TRBV19|.|TRBJ1-1
TGTGCCAGTACCTCCCGCGCAGGGTTTCCTGAAGCTTTCTTT
CASTSRAGFPEAFF
>few|TRBV6-2/TRBV6-3|.|TRBJ2-2
TGTGCCAGCAGTCACATGGGTTGGTCTAGGAACACCGGGGAGCTGTTTTTT
CASSHMGWSRNTGELFF
>.|TRBV5-1|.|TRBJ2-1
TGCGCCAGCAGCTTGGAAAGCAGGGGTGATGAGCAGTTCTTC
CASSLESRGDEQFF
>.|TRBV18|TRBD1|TRBJ2-4
TGTGCCAGCTCACCCATTCCGGGACAGGGGAACATTCAGTACTTC
CASSPIPGQGNIQYF
>once|TRBV19|TRBD1|TRBJ1-1
TGTGCCACAGCCAGGACAGGTGAAGCTTTCTTT
CATARTGEAFF
>.|TRBV6-4|.|TRBJ1-1
TGTGCCAGCAGTCAGTTGATGAACACTGAAGCTTTCTTT
CASSQLMNTEAFF
>.|TRBV3-1/TRBV3-2|TRBD2|TRBJ2-7
TGTGCCAGCAGGGTTAGCGGGAGCTCCTACGAGCAGTACTTC
CASRVSGSSYEQYF
>.|TRBV4-1|TRBD1|TRBJ2-7
TGCGCCAGCAGCCTAAGTCCTGGACAGGGGGGCTACGAGCAGTACTTC
CASSLSPGQGGYEQYF
>.|TRBV3-1/TRBV3-2|TRBD1|TRBJ1-4
TGTGCCAGCAGCCAATTAAAGGGGGCGATTGAAAAACTGTTTTTT
CASSQLKGAIEKLFF
>.|TRBV6-6|TRBD2|TRBJ2-7
TGTGCCAGCAGTTACCTCGGGACTAGCGGGAGGTACGAGCAGTACTTC
CASSYLGTSGRYEQYF
>few|TRBV4-1|TRBD2|TRBJ2-7
TGCGCCAGCAGCCAAGGACCCAAGGCGAGCGGGAGCTCCTACGAGCAGTACTTC
CASSQGPKASGSSYEQYF
>.|TRBV28|.|TRBJ1-1
TGTGCCAGCAGTTTAAATTATGAAGCTTTCTTT
CASSLNYEAFF
>.|TRBV9|.|TRBJ1-2
TGTGCCAGCAGCGATGAAGGGGTGTACTCTGGCTACACCTTC
CASSDEGVYSGYTF
>.|TRBV9|TRBD1|TRBJ1-6
TGTGCCAGCAGCGCGAAGGGACAGGGTGACTCACCCCTCCACTTT
CASSAKGQGDSPLHF
>.|TRBV28|.|TRBJ2-7
TGTGCCAGCAGTTTGCCAGGGGTCAACGAGCAGTACTTC
CASSLPGVNEQYF
>.|TRBV18|.|TRBJ2-7
TGTGCCAGCTCACCTCAGATAGCGGAAAGCTCCTACGAGCAGTACTTC
CASSPQIAESSYEQYF
>.|TRBV28|.|TRBJ2-3
TGTGCCAGCAGGGTAGTCCACCTCACAGATACGCAGTATTTT
CASRVVHLTDTQYF
>.|TRBV6-1|.|TRBJ2-5
TGTGCCAGCAGTGGGATCCCCCCCGACAGCTGGGGCGACCAGTACTTC
CASSGIPPDSWGDQYF
>.|TRBV24-1|TRBD2|TRBJ2-3
TGTGCCACCACTAGCGGGGGGGCAGATACGCAGTATTTT
CATTSGGADTQYF
>.|TRBV18|.|TRBJ2-3
TGTGCCAGCTCACCACCTGGACAGAGCACAGATACGCAGTATTTT
CASSPPGQSTDTQYF
>.|TRBV4-1|.|TRBJ2-7
TGCGCCAGCAGCCGAACATCGACAGGTTCGCCTAACGAGCAGTACTTC
CASSRTSTGSPNEQYF
>.|TRBV7-2|TRBD2|TRBJ2-3
TGTGCCAGCAGCTTAGGGAATTGGTTCGGCGGGAGGAGGCCAGATACGCAGTATTTT
CASSLGNWFGGRRPDTQYF
>.|TRBV11-2|.|TRBJ1-2
TGTGCCAGCAGCTTAGAGTGGGTCAGGGTCAAATATGGCTACACCTTC
CASSLEWVRVKYGYTF
>.|TRBV7-2|TRBD1|TRBJ1-6
TGTGCCAGCAGCGAAACCGGGACAGGGGTTAATTCACCCCTCCACTTT
CASSETGTGVNSPLHF
>.|TRBV29-1|.|TRBJ1-2
TGCAGCGTTGGTTGGGGGACTAGCGGCTACACCTTC
CSVGWGTSGYTF
>.|TRBV5-1|.|TRBJ2-5
TGCGCCAGCAGCGCCGGGACATTGGGAGAGACCCAGTACTTC
CASSAGTLGETQYF
>.|TRBV9|.|TRBJ2-3
TGTGCCAGCAGCGTGGCTAGCACAGATACGCAGTATTTT
CASSVASTDTQYF
>.|TRBV3-1/TRBV3-2|TRBD1|TRBJ2-7
TGTGCCAGCAGAAACAGGGGGAGCTACGAGCAGTACTTC
CASRNRGSYEQYF
>.|TRBV3-1/TRBV3-2|TRBD1|TRBJ2-5
TGTGCCAGCAGTCGGACAGGGGAACAAGAGACCCAGTACTTC
CASSRTGEQETQYF
>.|TRBV9|.|TRBJ1-2
TGTGCCAGCAGCCCCGACGGACAGTATGGCTACACCTTC
CASSPDGQYGYTF
>.|TRBV7-3|.|TRBJ1-2
TGTGCCAGCAGCTTAAATGCCAGGGACATCGGCTACACCTTC
CASSLNARDIGYTF
>.|TRBV13|.|TRBJ1-2
TGTGCCAGCAGCTTATTACAGAGACGGGGGTATGGCTACACCTTC
CASSLLQRRGYGYTF
>.|TRBV6-5|.|TRBJ1-1
TGTGCCAGCTTGGAGGACGGGAACACTGAAGCTTTCTTT
CASLEDGNTEAFF
>.|TRBV7-9|TRBD2|TRBJ2-3
TGTGCCAGCAGCAGGAGGGACTATAACACAGATACGCAGTATTTT
CASSRRDYNTDTQYF
>.|TRBV7-2|TRBD2|TRBJ2-1
TGTGCCAGCAGCTTGAAACTAGCGAAGAATGAGCAGTTCTTC
CASSLKLAKNEQFF
>once|TRBV15|TRBD1|TRBJ1-1
TGTGCCACCAGCAAATCCCATTACGACAGGGTCGAGGACACTGAAGCTTTCTTT
CATSKSHYDRVEDTEAFF
>.|TRBV11-3|TRBD1|TRBJ2-7
TGTGCCAGCAGCTTAGAATCCGGGACAGGCTCCTACGAGCAGTACTTC
CASSLESGTGSYEQYF
>.|TRBV18|TRBD1|TRBJ2-7
TGTGCCAGCTCACCAAACCACAGGGGCGGCGAGCAGTACTTC
CASSPNHRGGEQYF
>.|TRBV7-2|.|TRBJ1-1
TGTGCCAGCAGCTTAGAGGGTGGGAGGACTGAAGCTTTCTTT
CASSLEGGRTEAFF